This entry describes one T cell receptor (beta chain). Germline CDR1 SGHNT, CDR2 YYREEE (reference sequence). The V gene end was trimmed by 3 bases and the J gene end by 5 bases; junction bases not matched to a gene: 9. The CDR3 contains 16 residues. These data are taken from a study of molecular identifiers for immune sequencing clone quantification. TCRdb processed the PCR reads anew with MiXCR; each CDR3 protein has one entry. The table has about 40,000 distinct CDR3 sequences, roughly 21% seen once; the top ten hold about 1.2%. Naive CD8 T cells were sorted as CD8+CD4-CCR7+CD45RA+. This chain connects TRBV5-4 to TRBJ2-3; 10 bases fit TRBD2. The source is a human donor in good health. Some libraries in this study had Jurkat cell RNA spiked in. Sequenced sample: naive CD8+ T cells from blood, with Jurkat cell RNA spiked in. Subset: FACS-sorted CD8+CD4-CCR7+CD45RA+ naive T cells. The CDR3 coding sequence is TGTGCCAGCAGCTGGGAATCTAGCGGGGGAGGAGATACGCAGTATTTT. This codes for CASSWESSGGGDTQYF.